One sample yielded the 29 T cell receptor beta chains listed below, sequenced in a study of Tregs in tolerant kidney transplant recipients. Data came from immunoSEQ multiplex PCR; TCRdb stores just in-frame clones and leaves some out. This sample lists roughly 30,000 clones; its ten largest clones have roughly 14%. Here the sequenced sample was CD8+ T cells from blood, taken before the transplant. The receptors derive from a human donor who received a combined kidney and bone marrow transplant.

Concerning this clone itself: The read ends 3 residues before the CDR3 terminus; that terminus is restored from the germline J gene. The chain employs TRBV28 and TRBJ2-7, with D possibly matching TRBD2 (6 bases). The CDR3 covers 13 residues. V lost 2 bases, J lost 6 bases, and 11 bases lay in between. The germline V gene has CDR1 MDHEN and CDR2 SYDVKM. The CDR3 region is CASSLTLASEQYF. The CDR3 bases that were read are TGTGCCAGCAGTTTAACACTAGCCAGCGAG.

On this clone itself: The read terminates 3 residues before the CDR3 end, so the remaining end is supplied by the germline J gene. V gene TRBV12-3 or TRBV12-4 combines with J gene TRBJ1-2, with 8 bases lining up with TRBD1. This CDR3 region has 15 residues. The V and J ends lost 5 bases and 1 base, in that order; junction bases with no gene match: 6. CDR3 sequence reads: CASSAGQGGNYGYTF. The covered CDR3 bases are TGTGCCAGCAGTGCTGGACAGGGAGGTAACTATGGC.

Of note for this clone: The read is 3 residues too short to cover the CDR3 end, so that end is filled in from the germline J gene. This chain connects TRBV19 to TRBJ1-3; tentative D call: TRBD1 (6 bases). The CDR3 is 14 amino acids. V dropped 5 bases and J dropped 8 bases, with 16 bases sitting between them. The V gene's germline CDR1 is LNHDA and CDR2 SQIVND (reference sequence). CDR3 amino acids: CASSPRTVGDTIYF. The DNA read from the CDR3 is TGTGCCAGTAGTCCTCGGACAGTCGGAGACACC.

Incomplete CDR3 DNA: TGTGCCAGCAGTTACTCGAAGGTAGCGCTAACCTACGAG. Translating gives CASSYSKVALTYE. The whole CDR3 reads CASSYSKVALTYEQYF. This sequence joins TRBV6-2 or TRBV6-3 and TRBJ2-7; D may be TRBD2 (5 bases). The read is 3 residues too short to cover the CDR3 end, so that end is filled in from the germline J gene. V was shortened by 0 bases and J by 2 bases, with 14 bases between the two germline ends. This CDR3 contains 16 residues. Germline CDR1 MNHEY, CDR2 SVGEGT.

About this clone itself: The read comes to an end 3 residues before the CDR3 does, leaving the germline J gene to fill in the end. The V call is TRBV5-4, the J call TRBJ2-7, with a tentative D call TRBD1 (7 bases). This CDR3 spans 15 amino acids. V lost 4 bases, J lost 2 bases, and 16 bases lay in between. The germline gives CDR1 SGHNT, CDR2 YYREEE (reference sequence). CDR3 DNA (partial): TGTGCCAGCAGCCCCGGCGCGGGGACAGCCTACGAG. The encoded protein is CASSPGAGTAYE. The full CDR3 protein is CASSPGAGTAYEQYF.

A note on this clone: The read is 3 residues too short to cover the CDR3 end, so that end is filled in from the germline J gene. This sequence joins TRBV5-8 and TRBJ2-7, with 7 bases lining up with TRBD1. The V segment lost 4 bases and the J segment 2 bases; nucleotides outside the gene matches: 9. From germline, CDR1 is SGHTS and CDR2 YDEGEE. This CDR3 region has 15 residues. This CDR3 is CASSPGTVLTYEQYF. The DNA read from the CDR3 is TGTGCCAGCAGCCCCGGGACAGTTTTAACCTACGAG.

On this clone: From the germline J gene comes the end of the CDR3, since the read stops 3 residues before it. The V gene is TRBV18, the J gene TRBJ2-3, with 12 bases identical to TRBD2. Per the germline V gene, CDR1 is KGHSH and CDR2 is LQKENI. Trimming cost V 7 bases and J 0 bases; bases outside gene matches: 8. This CDR3 contains 17 residues. The covered CDR3 bases are TGTGCCAGCTACTCACTAGCGGGAGGAACGAGCACAGATACG. Translated, it gives CASYSLAGGTSTDT. In full, the CDR3 reads CASYSLAGGTSTDTQYF.

A remark on this clone: The read ends 3 residues shy of where the CDR3 ends; the end is completed using the germline J gene. J is TRBJ1-1 and V is TRBV6-2 or TRBV6-3; a possible D gene is TRBD1 (5 bases). Germline assignment: CDR1 MNHEY and CDR2 SVGEGT. V was pared by 1 base and J by 6 bases, with 9 bases between. The CDR3 extends over 13 amino acids. The CDR3 bases that were read are TGTGCCAGCAGTTACTATGGGGGGTCTGAA. Translating gives CASSYYGGSE. The whole CDR3 is CASSYYGGSEAFF.

Notes on this clone: The read is 3 residues too short to cover the CDR3 end, so that end is filled in from the germline J gene. The gene calls are TRBV2 and TRBJ2-7; D is ambiguous. The CDR3 has 13 amino acids. V was trimmed by 1 base and J by 0 bases, leaving 4 bases between them. Germline V gives CDR1 SNHLY, CDR2 FYNNEI. The CDR3 loop is CASSEGHSYEQYF. The sequenced part of the CDR3 DNA is TGTGCCAGCAGTGAAGGACACTCCTACGAG.

The CDR3: CASSPVSGMEADTQYF. The sequenced CDR3 bases are TGTGCCAGCTCACCAGTTAGCGGGATGGAGGCAGATACG. The V gene is TRBV18, the J gene TRBJ2-3; 8 bases fit TRBD2. Coverage ceases 3 residues before the CDR3 finishes, and the germline J gene fills in the end. The germline V gene has CDR1 KGHSH and CDR2 LQKENI. This CDR3 spans 16 amino acids. V shed 2 bases, J shed 4 bases, and the junction held 8 bases outside the gene matches. Based on the CDR3 plus reference TRBV18 and TRBJ2-3, the full variable domain is NAGVMQNPRHLVRRRGQEARLRCSPMKGHSHVYWYRQLPEEGLKFMVYLQKENIIDESGMPKERFSAEFPKEGPSILRIQQVVRGDSAAYFCASSPVSGMEADTQYFGPGTRLTVL.

Comments on this clone: Read data end 3 residues before the CDR3 end; the end is taken from the germline J gene. V is TRBV5-4 and J is TRBJ2-1, with a tentative D call TRBD2 (6 bases). The germline V and J ends were trimmed by 7 bases and 3 bases, with 11 bases remaining between them. Per the germline V gene, CDR1 is SGHNT and CDR2 is YYREEE (reference sequence). The CDR3 spans 13 residues. CDR3 bases read: TGTGCCAGCCTTCCGGACTACTACAATGAG. This sequence encodes CASLPDYYNE. The whole CDR3 region reads CASLPDYYNEQFF. The full variable domain, rest sourced from reference TRBV5-4 and TRBJ2-1, is ETGVTQSPTHLIKTRGQQVTLRCSSQSGHNTVSWYQQALGQGPQFIFQYYREEENGRGNFPPRFSGLQFPNYSSELNVNALELDDSALYLCASLPDYYNEQFFGPGTRLTVL.

As regards this clone: The CDR3 end is not reached by the read, which stops 3 residues before it; the germline J gene fills it in. The chain is built from TRBV5-1 and TRBJ2-6; tentative D call: TRBD1 (5 bases). The CDR3 contains 16 residues. Germline values: CDR1 SGHRS, CDR2 YFSETQ. The V and J ends lost 3 bases and 0 bases respectively, with 10 bases between them. CDR3 DNA, as far as it was read: TGCGCCAGCAGCTGGGGCCCGAGCTCTGGGGCCAACGTC. Its translation is CASSWGPSSGANV. The complete CDR3 sequence is CASSWGPSSGANVLTF.

CDR3 bases read: TGTGCCAGCAGCTCCAGAACCGGGGAG. Residues: CASSSRTGE. The whole CDR3 sequence is CASSSRTGELFF. The chain links TRBV11-2 to TRBJ2-2; D uncertain. With the read ending 3 residues before the CDR3 end, the germline J gene is used to fill in that end. The CDR3 has 12 residues. The germline gives CDR1 SGHAT, CDR2 FQNNGV. The V end lost 4 bases, the J end lost 5 bases, and 5 bases lay between the germline ends.

In regard to this clone: The read ends 3 residues before the CDR3 terminus; that terminus is restored from the germline J gene. The chain recombines TRBV18 with TRBJ2-7, with a tentative D call TRBD1 (5 bases). From germline, CDR1 is KGHSH and CDR2 LQKENI. Trimming left V 6 bases short and J 2 bases short, with 20 bases between. This CDR3 contains 16 residues. Here the CDR3 reads CASSPPTAGNPYEQYF. Partial CDR3 DNA: TGTGCCAGCTCGCCCCCAACGGCAGGGAATCCCTACGAG.

Turning to this clone: The read halts 3 residues ahead of the CDR3 end, with the missing end drawn from the germline J gene. The chain uses TRBV6-1 and TRBJ1-2; D not certain. This CDR3 contains 13 residues. Germline V gene sequence: CDR1 MNHNS, CDR2 SASEGT. The CDR3 DNA, read in part, is TGTGCCAGCAGTGAATTAGCGGGAGGGCCT. Encoded protein: CASSELAGGP. The entire CDR3 is CASSELAGGPYTF.

With regard to this clone: The CDR3 end is not reached by the read, which stops 3 residues before it; the germline J gene fills it in. This chain joins TRBV20-1 and TRBJ2-7; D may be TRBD1 or TRBD2 (5 bases each). Germline V gene data show CDR1 as DFQATT and CDR2 as SNEGSKA (reference sequence). The CDR3 contains 13 residues. V lost 5 bases and J 2 bases, leaving 13 bases between the germline ends. CDR3 protein: CSAAPRGTYEQYF. The DNA read from the CDR3 is TGCAGTGCTGCCCCGAGGGGAACCTACGAG.

CDR3: CASSLSQNEQYF. The CDR3 bases that were read are TGTGCCAGCAGCTTATCGCAGAACGAG. The chain recombines TRBV7-9 with TRBJ2-7; D gene uncertain. The read terminates 3 residues before the CDR3 end, so the remaining end is supplied by the germline J gene. Germline V lookup: CDR1 SEHNR, CDR2 FQNEAQ (reference sequence). CDR3 length equals 12 residues. The V end lost 2 bases, the J end lost 5 bases, and 7 bases lay between the germline ends.

With regard to this clone: The read is 3 residues too short to cover the CDR3 end, so that end is filled in from the germline J gene. The chain recombines TRBV20-1 with TRBJ2-3, with 7 bases identical to TRBD2. Germline V gene lookup returns CDR1 DFQATT and CDR2 SNEGSKA (reference sequence). Germline trimming cut 3 bases from V and 0 bases from J; bases unmatched to any gene: 9. The length of the CDR3 is 16 residues. The chain's CDR3 is CSARVERDTSTDTQYF. The part of the CDR3 DNA that was read is TGCAGTGCTAGGGTTGAGCGGGATACTAGCACAGATACG.

Of note for this clone: The read ends 3 residues shy of where the CDR3 ends; the end is completed using the germline J gene. The chain couples TRBV28 to TRBJ2-7, with unresolved D. Trimming pared 7 bases from V and 4 bases from J, leaving 11 bases between. The germline V gene encodes CDR1 MDHEN and CDR2 SYDVKM. This CDR3 contains 12 residues. The CDR3 here is CASTMGEYEQYF. CDR3 bases read: TGTGCCAGCACAATGGGCGAATACGAG.

On this clone: The CDR3 end lies 3 residues beyond the end of the read and is filled in from the germline J gene. V is TRBV7-8 and J is TRBJ2-3; 13 bases map to TRBD2. The CDR3 is 18 residues long. J lost 2 bases, V lost 5 bases, and 10 bases had no gene match. The V gene's germline CDR1 is SGHVS and CDR2 FQNEAQ. Partial CDR3 DNA: TGTGCCAGCAGCAAGACCGGGACTAGCGGGAAGATCACAGATACG. Its protein product is CASSKTGTSGKITDT. The CDR3 as a whole reads CASSKTGTSGKITDTQYF. Variable domain in full (rest from reference TRBV7-8 and TRBJ2-3): GAGVSQSPRYKVAKRGQDVALRCDPISGHVSLFWYQQALGQGPEFLTYFQNEAQLDKSGLPSDRFFAERPEGSVSTLKIQRTQQEDSAVYLCASSKTGTSGKITDTQYFGPGTRLTVL.

Comment on this clone: The missing CDR3 end, 3 residues past where the read stops, is filled in from the germline J gene. The gene calls are TRBV13 and TRBJ2-2; D gene uncertain. V gave up 3 bases and J gave up 5 bases, with 4 bases separating them. CDR3 length: 12 amino acids. Germline V gene sequence: CDR1 PRHDT, CDR2 FYEKMQ (reference sequence). CDR3 bases read: TGTGCCAGCAGCTTCCAGACCGGGGAG. Amino acid sequence: CASSFQTGE. The entire CDR3 protein is CASSFQTGELFF.

CDR3 sequence reads: CASRSRSNQPQHF. CDR3 DNA, as far as it was read: TGTGCCAGTAGGTCCCGTAGCAATCAGCCC. This chain uses TRBV19 with TRBJ1-5, with D uncertain. The read falls 3 residues short of the CDR3 end, and the missing part is taken from the germline J gene. This CDR3 region has 13 residues. Germline CDR1 and CDR2: LNHDA and SQIVND (reference sequence). V was pared by 6 bases and J by 0 bases, with 6 bases between.

To note about this clone: From the germline J gene comes the end of the CDR3, since the read stops 3 residues before it. The chain combines TRBV29-1 with TRBJ2-5; tentative D call: TRBD2 (5 bases). This CDR3 is 12 amino acids long. CDR1 and CDR2 from the germline V gene are SQVTM and ANQGSEA. The germline V and J ends were trimmed by 6 bases and 5 bases, with 13 bases remaining between them. Partial CDR3 DNA: TGCAGCGTACTAGAAGCTCTGGAGACC. As protein: CSVLEALET. The complete CDR3 protein is CSVLEALETQYF. Full variable domain (remainder filled in from reference TRBV29-1 and TRBJ2-5): SAVISQKPSRDICQRGTSLTIQCQVDSQVTMMFWYRQQPGQSLTLIATANQGSEATYESGFVIDKFPISRPNLTFSTLTVSNMSPEDSSIYLCSVLEALETQYFGPGTRLLVL.

Concerning this clone: The germline gene is not matched at one end of the junction; a read error may be the cause. The DNA ends 3 residues before the CDR3 does, and the rest of the CDR3 is filled in from the germline J gene. The V call is TRBV2, the J call TRBJ2-3; 10 bases align to TRBD2. The CDR3 extends over 15 amino acids. Germline lookup yields CDR1 SNHLY and CDR2 FYNNEI. The CDR3: CASSEAGGGTDTQYF. The sequenced part of the CDR3 DNA is TGTGCCAGCAGCGAAGCGGGAGGGGGCACAGATACG.

A remark on this clone: The DNA ends 3 residues before the CDR3 does, and the rest of the CDR3 is filled in from the germline J gene. V is TRBV20-1 and J is TRBJ2-7; no reliable D call. Germline V gene sequence: CDR1 DFQATT, CDR2 SNEGSKA (reference sequence). The CDR3 runs 16 residues. V shed 6 bases and J shed 3 bases, with 24 bases lying between them. The DNA read from the CDR3 is TGCAGTGCCCCCGCGGTTGGCGTTCCAATCGGCTACGAG. Protein: CSAPAVGVPIGYE. The full CDR3 reads CSAPAVGVPIGYEQYF.

Points on this clone: The read halts 3 residues ahead of the CDR3 end, with the missing end drawn from the germline J gene. The rearrangement uses TRBV5-4 and TRBJ1-1, with TRBD1 matching over 10 bases. The CDR3 contains 15 residues. CDR1 is SGHNT and CDR2 is YYREEE in the germline V gene (reference sequence). V shed 4 bases, J shed 3 bases, and the junction held 6 bases outside the gene matches. The CDR3 DNA, read in part, is TGTGCCAGCAGCCTGCCCGGGACAGGGGACACTGAA. Translating it yields CASSLPGTGDTE. The CDR3, in full, reads CASSLPGTGDTEAFF.

Turning to this clone: The read falls 3 residues short of the CDR3 end, and the missing part is taken from the germline J gene. V usage is TRBV7-2 and J usage is TRBJ1-5; D call uncertain. The CDR3 contains 13 residues. Looked up from germline, CDR1 is SGHTA and CDR2 is FQGNSA. V lost 1 base and J 7 bases, leaving 8 bases between the germline ends. The CDR3 sequence is CASSLEGGQPQHF. The part of the CDR3 DNA that was read is TGTGCCAGCAGCTTAGAAGGAGGGCAGCCC.

Details on this clone: The read gets to within 3 residues of the CDR3 end, and the germline J gene fills in the rest. The chain is built from TRBV30 and TRBJ1-6; 11 nucleotides align to TRBD1. After removal of 5 bases from V and 9 bases from J, the junction contained 3 bases not matched to a gene. Germline V gene data show CDR1 as GTSNPN and CDR2 as SVGIG (reference sequence). There are 13 residues in the CDR3. The CDR3 bases that were read are TGTGCCTGGTGGACAGGGGGCGGTTCACCC. The encoded protein is CAWWTGGGSP. The CDR3 in full is CAWWTGGGSPLHF.

The DNA read from the CDR3 is TGTGCCAGCGGACTAGCGGGAGATGCAGATACG. Its protein product is CASGLAGDADT. The CDR3 in its entirety is CASGLAGDADTQYF. The chain links TRBV5-6 to TRBJ2-3; 13 bases match TRBD2. The CDR3 end falls 3 residues outside the read, so it is completed with the germline J gene. Losses at the gene ends were 7 bases for V and 4 bases for J; bases not matched to a gene: 3. The CDR3 sequence is 14 residues long. Looked up from germline, CDR1 is SGHDT and CDR2 is YYEEEE.